The table lists the clone carrying this T cell receptor beta chain with many counts. The sample originates from a study of T cell repertoires in cytomegalovirus infection. Trimming cost V 2 bases and J 6 bases; bases outside gene matches: 11. In germline, CDR1 is MNHEY, CDR2 SMNVEV (reference sequence). The CDR3 spans 16 residues. TCRdb ran MiXCR on the reads and lists one entry per CDR3 protein. The data contain approximately 500,000 distinct CDR3 sequences, 16% of them singletons. The sequence derives from a human donor in good health (CMV status not recorded). Some clones in this sample may be carry-over from other donors' samples. Sequencing input: CD8+ T cells from PBMCs. This chain joins TRBV27 and TRBJ1-1; 8 positions match TRBD1. The CDR3 sequence: CASSLTGGPIVAEAFF. DNA for the CDR3: TGTGCCAGCAGTTTAACAGGGGGACCCATAGTGGCTGAAGCTTTCTTT.